The present entry profiles one TCR beta chain with its context. This entry is derived from a study of Tregs in tolerant kidney transplant recipients. Assay: immunoSEQ multiplex PCR; the TCRdb copy retains only in-frame clones and omits some. The repertoire holds tens of thousands of clones, with 90% to 95% as singletons. CDR1 MNHEY and CDR2 SMNVEV come from the germline V gene (reference sequence). The junction had 10 bases not matched to a gene; V was cut back by 7 bases and J by 5 bases. The CDR3 spans 15 residues. Related graft donors supplied nonmyeloablative bone marrow transplants, and mixed chimerism was transient.

Sequencing used CD4+ T cells from blood (PBMCs), obtained 12 months after the transplant. The sequence derives from a human patient who received a combined kidney and bone marrow transplant. Some T cells may have come from the graft donor. This chain joins TRBV27 and TRBJ1-5; 8 bases match TRBD1. The CDR3 spells CASTGQAMGDQPQHF. CDR3 nucleotide sequence: TGTGCCAGCACGGGACAGGCGATGGGCGATCAGCCCCAGCATTTT.